The 4 T cell receptor beta chains presented below share a single source sample, sequenced in a study of T cells in Graves' hyperthyroidism and ophthalmopathy. Amplification targeted TCR beta CDR3 regions from RNA transcripts. HTBI primers drove first-round RT-PCR of the TCR CDR3. Using its own MiXCR run on the multiplex PCR reads, TCRdb lists one record per CDR3 protein. The data show over 400,000 distinct CDR3 sequences, over 12% seen once. Sequencing was done on a sample of blood. The receptors were sampled from a man aged 18 to 35 with Graves' ophthalmopathy.

This clonotype showed up many times. The V call is TRBV9, the J call TRBJ1-1; maybe TRBD1 (6 bases). In germline, CDR1 is SGDLS, CDR2 YYNGEE. The CDR3 spans 14 residues. Trimming took off 4 bases at V and 0 bases at J, with 10 bases between the two ends. CDR3 sequence: CASSKRGMNTEAFF. The CDR3 DNA reads TGTGCCAGCAGCAAAAGGGGGATGAACACTGAAGCTTTCTTT.

CDR3 region: CSLSGGLGGYTF. In DNA form, the CDR3 reads TGCAGCCTCTCGGGCGGATTGGGTGGCTACACCTTC. The chain links TRBV29-1 to TRBJ1-2; D unresolved. Trimming removed 8 bases at V and 7 bases at J, with 17 bases between. Germline V gene lookup returns CDR1 SQVTM and CDR2 ANQGSEA. The CDR3 length is 12 residues. Variable domain in full (rest from reference TRBV29-1 and TRBJ1-2): SAVISQKPSRDICQRGTSLTIQCQVDSQVTMMFWYRQQPGQSLTLIATANQGSEATYESGFVIDKFPISRPNLTFSTLTVSNMSPEDSSIYLCSLSGGLGGYTFGSGTRLTVV.

Ten or more counts support this clonotype. This rearrangement joins TRBV12-3 or TRBV12-4 to TRBJ2-7; 9 positions match TRBD1. J lost 7 bases, V lost 5 bases, and 12 bases had no gene match. This CDR3 has 15 residues. The CDR3 region has the DNA TGTGCCAGCAGTCCACGACAGGGGGACTCGGAAGAGCAGTACTTC. Its protein product is CASSPRQGDSEEQYF.

The CDR3 coding sequence is TGTGCCAGCAGCTTGGCGGTGGGGGCTTTCTTT. It specifies CASSLAVGAFF. This sequence joins TRBV5-8 and TRBJ1-1; D gene unclear. Germline V CDR1 and CDR2: SGHTS, YDEGEE. This CDR3 has 11 residues. V lost 0 bases and J lost 11, with 8 bases in between. The variable domain in full, with the rest retrieved from reference TRBV5-8 and TRBJ1-1, is EAGVTQSPTHLIKTRGQQATLRCSPISGHTSVYWYQQALGLGLQFLLWYDEGEERNRGNFPPRFSGRQFPNYSSELNVNALELEDSALYLCASSLAVGAFFGQGTRLTVV.